This T cell receptor (beta chain) was captured in a study of radiotherapy plus CTLA-4 blockade in lung cancer. Germline lookup yields CDR1 MNHEY and CDR2 SMNVEV (reference sequence). The CDR3 has 16 amino acids. The trim removed 6 bases at V and 4 bases at J, leaving 12 bases unmatched. Sequencing was performed with immunoSEQ multiplex PCR; in TCRdb, only in-frame clones are kept and a portion is missing. In the table there are 90,000 to 150,000 clones, 78% of which are singletons. The sequence derives from a human donor with non-small cell lung cancer who had a partial response to radiotherapy plus ipilimumab. The sample was peripheral blood, taken from a patient treated with radiotherapy plus ipilimumab. The chain recombines TRBV27 with TRBJ2-7; 10 bases agree with TRBD2. This CDR3 reads CASSLAGALSWYEQYF. In DNA form, the CDR3 reads TGTGCCAGCAGCCTAGCGGGAGCGTTGAGCTGGTACGAGCAGTACTTC.